This record looks at one T cell receptor (beta chain) sequence and its context. Its antigen is not known. Sample treatment: 19 received Ad26.COV2.S at low or high dose, single or two shots; 5 received placebo; per-sample allocation not given. Day 63 following the first vaccine or placebo injection was when the samples were taken. Based in Boston, the donor was an adult of 18-55 years. The data were obtained in a study of Ad26.COV2.S vaccination and SARS-CoV-2 variants. Study summary: In the study, Ad26.COV2.S was injected intramuscularly once, or twice 56 days apart. Study observations and caveats: CD8+ and CD4+ T cells specific for spike reportedly responded with substantial breadth after vaccination. Placebo and vaccine recipients had non-spike TCR breadth that was similar.

TCRdb's table, derived via immunoSEQ multiplex PCR, lists solely in-frame clones and lacks some. The table includes 350,000 to 500,000 clones, approximately 89% detected once. Specimen: peripheral blood, collected in a trial of Ad26.COV2.S vaccine versus placebo. The receptor was isolated from a person aged 18-60 years who received the Ad26.COV2.S COVID-19 vaccine or a placebo.

The CDR3 loop is CASSARDRGGEQYF. The CDR3 nucleotides read TGTGCCAGCAGCGCCCGGGACAGGGGAGGCGAGCAGTACTTC. The chain couples TRBV9 to TRBJ2-7; 10 bases are a match to TRBD1. The CDR3 spans 14 residues. V lost 3 bases, J lost 6 bases, and 6 bases stayed unmatched. The germline V gene has CDR1 SGDLS and CDR2 YYNGEE.